This T cell receptor beta chain was recorded in a study of T cell responses to AZD1222 COVID-19 vaccine. Using immunoSEQ multiplex PCR, the repertoire was profiled, and TCRdb retains in-frame clones only, with some absent. The sample shows around 110,000 clones, 75% to 90% of them seen only once. Findings and caveats of the study: The study found vaccine-associated CD4 TCRs spanning spike, dominant at 160-218 and 743-854. None of the repertoires were sampled until the peak T cell response had passed. The donors showed a predominance of white British ancestry and of females, with possible underestimation of clonal diversity.

The CDR3 length is 14 residues. With 0 bases removed from V and 7 bases from J, the gap between germline ends came to 12 bases. Germline V gene lookup returns CDR1 ENHRY and CDR2 SYGVKD. Regarding this clone: Its antigen is still unknown.

Sequencing used peripheral blood, obtained on day 0 of AZD1222 vaccination. This receptor was obtained from an adult in good health. V usage is TRBV10-3 and J usage is TRBJ1-2; D unclear. The CDR3 loop reads CAISESGEVTGYTF. Here the CDR3 DNA reads TGTGCCATCAGTGAGTCCGGAGAGGTGACTGGCTACACCTTC.